This T cell receptor beta chain was obtained from a study of T cells in Graves' hyperthyroidism and ophthalmopathy. Study background: Upon initial diagnosis and before any treatment, peripheral blood was collected. Findings of the study overall: The blood repertoire included most of the expanded thyroid clonotypes above 0.001.

This clonotype was counted at least ten times. Its target is unknown. Hyperthyroidism had been newly diagnosed in patients aged 18 to 65, and its duration was under 2 months. Blood dates from first hyperthyroidism diagnosis, before any ophthalmopathy symptoms. The germline V gene encodes CDR1 MNHNS and CDR2 SASEGT. CDR3 length equals 15 residues. Trimming removed 6 bases from V and 6 bases from J, with 21 bases in between. Researchers amplified the TCR beta CDR3 regions from RNA transcripts. Primed by the HTBI set, a first-round RT-PCR was run on the TCR CDR3. TCRdb called the multiplex PCR reads again in MiXCR, with one record for every CDR3 protein. The sample holds about 290,000 distinct CDR3 sequences, about an eighth seen once.

Sequencing was performed on blood. The sequence was collected from a young woman with Graves' hyperthyroidism that later progressed to Graves' ophthalmopathy. V and J are TRBV6-1 and TRBJ2-7; D possibly uses TRBD1 or TRBD2 (6 bases each). CDR3 residues: CASRTPGAPSSEQYF. The CDR3 DNA reads as TGTGCCAGCAGAACCCCGGGGGCACCGTCGTCCGAGCAGTACTTC.